This TCR beta chain was obtained from a study of CD8+CD57+ T cells in acquired aplastic anemia. Background on the study: Recorded DNA amounts for sorted CD4+ and CD8+ cells had an average of approximately 2.9 ug. Healthy donor CD4+ samples were sequenced to a depth that averaged roughly 10 million reads.

TCR beta VDJ combinations and CDR3 sequences were profiled from genomic DNA. TCRdb ran MiXCR on the reads and lists one entry per CDR3 protein. The repertoire consists of fewer than 250,000 distinct CDR3 sequences, with roughly half occurring once and the leading ten covering about 16%. This CDR3 spans 13 amino acids. CDR1 is WNHNN, CDR2 SYGVQD, per germline (reference sequence). V was cut by 8 bases and J by 1 base, with 11 bases left in between. Study-wide points: Patients had roughly 31 CD8+ CDR3 sequences in common with controls (the shared set). Between patients and controls, CD8+ Simpson's diversity did not vary significantly.

Concerning this clonotype itself: What it recognizes is unknown.

This TCR was sampled from a human donor in good health, serving as a control. The rearrangement uses TRBV10-1 and TRBJ1-2; D unclear. The source material was sorted CD4+, CD8+, or CD8+CD57+ T cells (not recorded which) from PBMCs. CDR3 coding DNA: TGCGCCAGCGAGGGAGTAGTTAACTATGGCTACACCTTC. Its translation is CASEGVVNYGYTF.